This T cell receptor beta chain appears in the sequencing data of a study of blood T cells in healthy people across ages. For the second PCR, which ran for about 7 to 12 cycles, a sample-barcoded 5' primer and a J-beta primer mix were used. TCRdb fed the 5' RACE reads into MiXCR, producing one record per CDR3 protein. The sample records 600,000 or so distinct CDR3 sequences, under 25% being singletons. General study results and limits: Diversity of TCR beta per million T cells declined in a roughly linear way with age.

J lost 7 bases, V lost 5 bases, and 14 bases had no gene match. The CDR3 extends over 16 amino acids. CDR1 and CDR2 from the germline V gene are SGHAT and FQNNGV. This clonotype was seen a few times. The antigen is not known. The chain uses TRBV11-2 and TRBJ2-1, with TRBD2 matching over 7 bases. The sequence was obtained from an older man in good health. Sequences were obtained from blood. The CDR3 sequence is CASSPRIVAGVNEQFF. Written as DNA, the CDR3 is TGTGCCAGCAGCCCTCGTATCGTAGCGGGTGTAAATGAGCAGTTCTTC. The full variable domain, completed using reference TRBV11-2 and TRBJ2-1, is EAGVAQSPRYKIIEKRQSVAFWCNPISGHATLYWYQQILGQGPKLLIQFQNNGVVDDSQLPKDRFSAERLKGVDSTLKIQPAKLEDSAVYLCASSPRIVAGVNEQFFGPGTRLTVL.